This T cell receptor (beta chain) was sequenced during a study of blood T cell repertoires in COVID-19. The method was immunoSEQ multiplex PCR; TCRdb's version includes in-frame clones alone and lacks a portion of them. The sample includes 200,000 to 250,000 clones, approximately 80% of them seen just once. Germline-derived CDR1 and CDR2 are SNHLY and FYNNEI. This CDR3 comprises 14 residues. V lost 7 bases and J lost 4; bases outside the gene matches: 7. The sample taken for sequencing was peripheral blood. The chain links TRBV2 to TRBJ1-2; 9 bases map to TRBD1. The TCR was taken from a woman older than 75 with active or convalescent COVID-19. The CDR3 sequence: CASKRDREGYGYTF. CDR3 nucleotides: TGTGCCAGCAAAAGGGACAGGGAGGGCTATGGCTACACCTTC.